This T cell receptor (beta chain) comes out of a study of spatial heterogeneity in lung cancer. One entry per CDR3 protein, called by TCRdb with MiXCR from the 5' RACE reads. This table holds 45,000 or so distinct CDR3 sequences, over 9.5% found once. V was clipped by 0 bases and J by 10 bases, with 11 bases between them. Germline CDR1 SGHDT, CDR2 YYEEEE. The CDR3 loop spans 13 amino acids. Time point noted: sample taken at primary tumor resection. Unsorted tumor, nontumor lung tissue or cryopreserved PBMC supplied the whole RNA. This clonotype was obtained from a female donor with early-stage non-small cell lung cancer. The chain has TRBV5-6 and TRBJ2-1, with unresolved D. The sample in question was PBMCs, obtained at surgery. CDR3 nucleotide sequence: TGTGCCAGCAGCTTGGGGAGCTTTCGGGAGCAGTTCTTC. This sequence encodes CASSLGSFREQFF. The variable domain in full, completed from reference TRBV5-6 and TRBJ2-1, reads DAGVTQSPTHLIKTRGQQVTLRCSPKSGHDTVSWYQQALGQGPQFIFQYYEEEERQRGNFPDRFSGHQFPNYSSELNVNALLLGDSALYLCASSLGSFREQFFGPGTRLTVL.